This T cell receptor beta chain was recorded in a study of beta chain features in type 1 diabetes. Expressed TCRB transcripts were sequenced after all isolated RNA was converted to cDNA. Only in-frame clones appear in the TCRdb table, and some are missing; sequencing was by immunoSEQ multiplex PCR. This sample has 200,000 to 300,000 clones, with over 65% found just once. This CDR3 comprises 15 residues. Germline lookup yields CDR1 GTSNPN and CDR2 SVGIG (reference sequence). With V trimmed by 5 bases and J by 1 base, 10 bases remained unmatched. The sequenced material came from naive CD4+ T cells from blood. The V call is TRBV30, the J call TRBJ2-7; 8 bases match TRBD1. The clonotype was recovered from a man younger than 40 in good health. CDR3 residues: CAWEPGQGISYEQYF. The CDR3 region has the DNA TGTGCCTGGGAACCAGGACAGGGAATTTCCTACGAGCAGTACTTC. Full variable domain (outside the CDR3, taken from reference TRBV30 and TRBJ2-7): SQTIHQWPATLVQPVGSPLSLECTVEGTSNPNLYWYRQAAGRGLQLLFYSVGIGQISSEVPQNLSASRPQDRQFILSSKKLLLSDSGFYLCAWEPGQGISYEQYFGPGTRLTVT.